A single sample gave rise to the 27 T cell receptor beta chains below, sequenced in a study of blood T cells in healthy people across ages. Next came a second PCR, run for 7 to 11 cycles, which used a sample-barcoded 5' primer along with a J-beta primer mix. TCRdb re-called the 5' RACE reads through MiXCR, storing one row per CDR3 protein. The data hold hundreds of thousands of distinct CDR3 sequences, with roughly 30% observed a single time. Material for sequencing was blood. The receptor set was obtained from a woman of 80 years or more in good health.

The J gene is TRBJ2-7, the V gene TRBV27, with a tentative D call TRBD1 (6 bases). The ends were cut back, 0 bases at V and 0 bases at J, with 12 bases in the middle. The CDR3 is made up of 16 amino acids. The germline CDR1 and CDR2 sequences are MNHEY and SMNVEV (reference sequence). This CDR3 is CASSLSRDKTSYEQYF. The DNA of the CDR3 is TGTGCCAGCAGTTTATCTCGGGACAAAACCTCCTACGAGCAGTACTTC.

In its sample, this clonotype was seen a few times. CDR3 nucleotide sequence: TGCGCCAGCAGCAATGCGGCCGGGACCAGAAGGGACTATGGCTACACCTTC. Protein: CASSNAAGTRRDYGYTF. This chain joins TRBV4-1 and TRBJ1-2, with D tentatively TRBD1 (5 bases). The CDR3 has 17 amino acids. Germline V gene sequence: CDR1 MGHRA, CDR2 YSYEKL. Trimming took 5 bases from V and 3 from J, leaving 22 bases between them.

V gene TRBV14 combines with J gene TRBJ2-7, with 7 bases aligning to TRBD1. From germline, CDR1 is SGHDN and CDR2 FVKESK. Unmatched junction bases numbered 13, after V lost 3 bases and J lost 5 bases. CDR3 length: 16 residues. CDR3 amino acids: CASSQRQGSWSDEQYF. The DNA for the CDR3 is TGTGCCAGCAGCCAGAGACAGGGATCCTGGTCGGACGAGCAGTACTTC.

This clonotype came up many times. The rearrangement joins TRBV20-1 to TRBJ1-5, with D maybe TRBD1 (6 bases). V was cut by 5 bases and J by 3 bases, with 11 bases left in between. Germline values: CDR1 DFQATT, CDR2 SNEGSKA (reference sequence). The length of the CDR3 is 13 residues. DNA of the CDR3: TGCAGTGCTCAGGGGCAGAACAATCAGCCCCAGCATTTT. It translates to CSAQGQNNQPQHF.

The chain links TRBV7-2 to TRBJ1-1; maybe TRBD1 (5 bases). Trimming took 5 bases from V and 3 from J, leaving 10 bases between them. The germline CDR1 and CDR2 sequences are SGHTA and FQGNSA. The CDR3 loop spans 13 amino acids. CDR3 DNA sequence: TGTGCCAGCAGCCAGGGCCGTTACACTGAAGCTTTCTTT. Amino acid sequence: CASSQGRYTEAFF.

The CDR3 DNA is TGTGCCAGCAGTGGACTACAGGATTACACTGAAGCTTTCTTT. It specifies CASSGLQDYTEAFF. This sequence joins TRBV12-3 or TRBV12-4 and TRBJ1-1; TRBD1 might be the D (5 bases). The V end was cut by 5 bases, the J end by 3 bases, with 13 bases between. The CDR3 has 14 residues.

The chain joins TRBV28 to TRBJ1-1; 7 bases align to TRBD1. The germline CDR1 and CDR2 sequences are MDHEN and SYDVKM. The CDR3 contains 11 residues. V was clipped by 6 bases and J by 11 bases; unmatched bases: 6. CDR3 amino acids: CASSTGQLAFF. The CDR3 DNA is TGTGCCAGCAGCACGGGACAGTTGGCTTTCTTT.

This clonotype appeared a few times. The chain joins TRBV20-1 to TRBJ2-7; D is perhaps TRBD1 or TRBD2 (5 bases each). V was trimmed by 6 bases and J by 0 bases, leaving 12 bases between them. The CDR3 has 13 residues. In germline, CDR1 is DFQATT, CDR2 SNEGSKA (reference sequence). The CDR3 loop reads CSAGPPSSYEQYF. The CDR3 DNA is TGCAGTGCGGGACCCCCGAGCTCCTACGAGCAGTACTTC.

In the case of this clonotype: This may be a read error, as it is one base from a much larger clone. The genes are TRBV9 and TRBJ2-1; 14 nucleotides agree with TRBD2. CDR3 length: 20 amino acids. Per germline, CDR1 SGDLS and CDR2 YYNGEE. The DNA for the CDR3 is TGTGTCAGCAGCGTAGCGGGGACTAGCGGGGGCCCGAGCTCCTACAATGAGCAGTTCTTC. This gives the protein CVSSVAGTSGGPSSYNEQFF.

The chain carries TRBV28 and TRBJ2-3; 11 nucleotides align to TRBD2. The CDR3 runs to 15 residues. Trimming cost V 10 bases and J 4 bases; bases outside gene matches: 10. Germline V gene data show CDR1 as MDHEN and CDR2 as SYDVKM. The CDR3 DNA reads TGTGCCACCTTTAGCGGGGGGGCTGGGGCAGATACGCAGTATTTT. It specifies CATFSGGAGADTQYF.

The chain carries TRBV6-6 and TRBJ2-1; 7 bases map to TRBD1. The CDR3 length is 12 residues. Germline assignment: CDR1 MNHNY and CDR2 SVGAGI (reference sequence). The trim removed 5 bases at V and 12 bases at J, leaving 7 bases unmatched. The CDR3: CASSDNTGAQFF. The CDR3 coding sequence is TGTGCCAGCAGTGACAACACAGGGGCGCAGTTCTTC.

The chain couples TRBV7-2 to TRBJ2-2, with 14 nucleotides matching TRBD2. This CDR3 contains 16 residues. Germline CDR1 reads SGHTA; CDR2 reads FQGNSA. V shed 3 bases, J shed 7 bases, and the junction held 4 bases outside the gene matches. This CDR3 is CASSFRTSGGLGELFF. CDR3 coding DNA: TGTGCCAGCAGCTTCCGGACTAGCGGGGGGCTCGGGGAGCTGTTTTTT.

This clonotype was recorded at least ten times. The chain has TRBV7-2 and TRBJ1-6, with 11 nucleotides matching TRBD1. Germline CDR1 SGHTA, CDR2 FQGNSA. Losses at the gene ends were 4 bases for V and 6 bases for J; bases not matched to a gene: 2. This CDR3 spans 15 amino acids. CDR3 sequence (DNA): TGTGCCAGCAGCTACGGGACAGGGGGTAATTCACCCCTCCACTTT. The encoded protein is CASSYGTGGNSPLHF.

This clonotype is a singleton in its sample. This clone may be a read error of a much larger clone one base away. CDR3 region: CASSELPTGSSYDEQFF. The CDR3 nucleotides are TGTGCCAGCAGTGAACTACCTACAGGTAGCTCCTACGATGAGCAGTTCTTC. The chain carries TRBV6-1 and TRBJ2-1, with a weak D call TRBD1 (5 bases). The germline CDR1 and CDR2 sequences are MNHNS and SASEGT. The CDR3 is made up of 17 amino acids.

With regard to this clonotype: Possible read error: a much larger clone is one base away. V usage is TRBV5-1 and J usage is TRBJ2-5; D is unclear. CDR1 is SGHRS, CDR2 YFSETQ, per germline. The V end was cut by 7 bases, the J end by 9 bases, with 25 bases between. The length of the CDR3 is 15 residues. CDR3 nucleotide sequence: TGCGCCAGCGGGTGGGGTCCCTCCCCGCCCAGCCCCCAGTACTTC. Amino acid sequence: CASGWGPSPPSPQYF.

In regard to this clonotype: Given a much more abundant clone one base away, this may be a read error. This chain uses TRBV7-9 with TRBJ2-1, with a tentative D call TRBD2 (5 bases). Looked up from germline, CDR1 is SEHNR and CDR2 is FQNEAQ (reference sequence). The CDR3 sequence is 15 residues long. The CDR3 protein is CSSSFFVGRTTKQFF. The CDR3 DNA is TGTTCCAGCAGCTTTTTCGTAGGGCGGACGACTAAGCAGTTCTTC.

The rearrangement joins TRBV20-1 to TRBJ1-3, with a weak D call TRBD1 (5 bases). The CDR3 runs to 14 residues. V was cut by 6 bases and J by 3 bases, with 15 bases left in between. From germline, CDR1 is DFQATT and CDR2 SNEGSKA (reference sequence). The CDR3, as DNA: TGCAGTGCCCGCCGGGGCGGCTTTGGAAACACCATATATTTT. Protein: CSARRGGFGNTIYF.

This clonotype has at least ten counts. The genes are TRBV7-2 and TRBJ1-2, with D possibly being TRBD1 (5 bases). The CDR3 is 15 residues long. Trimming shortened V by 5 bases and J by 4 bases, and 17 bases separated the two germline ends. The V gene's germline CDR1 is SGHTA and CDR2 FQGNSA. The CDR3 coding sequence is TGTGCCAGCAGCCCTTCCTGGGGGGTGGGCTATGGCTACACCTTC. Its translation: CASSPSWGVGYGYTF.

This clonotype was seen more than once but under ten times. This could be a read error, since a much larger clone is one nucleotide away. The gene calls are TRBV6-4 and TRBJ2-5; TRBD2 matches 10 bases. This CDR3 has 13 residues. CDR1 is MRHNA, CDR2 SNTAGT, per germline. J was trimmed by 11 bases and V by 8 bases; bases with no gene match: 11. The CDR3 here is CASRSSGGYEQYF. The CDR3 DNA reads TGTGCCAGCCGCTCTAGCGGGGGCTATGAGCAGTACTTC.

In its sample, this clonotype was seen many times. The rearrangement links TRBV7-6 to TRBJ2-7; no clear D. The V end lost 0 bases, the J end lost 6 bases, and 9 bases lay between the germline ends. The CDR3 length is 13 residues. Germline V gives CDR1 SGHVS, CDR2 FNYEAQ. CDR3 sequence (DNA): TGTGCCAGCAGCTTAGCGTTTGACGGCGAGCAGTACTTC. It yields the protein CASSLAFDGEQYF.

A note on this clonotype: At one end the junction does not follow the germline gene, possibly because of a read error. This chain connects TRBV18 to TRBJ2-4; D is undetermined. The better agreement between TRBJ2-7 and the DNA end casts doubt on the J call. The CDR3 totals 14 residues. From germline, CDR1 is KGHSH and CDR2 LQKENI. CDR3 region: CTSSPPTNSYEQYF. CDR3 bases: TGTACCAGCTCACCACCGACCAACTCCTACGAGCAGTACTTC.

This clonotype was observed at least ten times. The V gene is TRBV6-6, the J gene TRBJ2-7; TRBD1 aligns across 9 bases. This CDR3 has 14 amino acids. CDR1 is MNHNY and CDR2 is SVGAGI in the germline V gene (reference sequence). Losses at the gene ends were 10 bases for V and 2 bases for J; bases not matched to a gene: 9. The CDR3 bases are TGTGCCACCAGAGCGGGACAGGGCCCCTACGAGCAGTACTTC. Protein: CATRAGQGPYEQYF.

In its sample, this clonotype was seen many times. The J gene is TRBJ1-5, the V gene TRBV7-2; D perhaps matches TRBD1 (5 bases). Germline values: CDR1 SGHTA, CDR2 FQGNSA. The CDR3 contains 15 residues. Trimming took off 8 bases at V and 3 bases at J, with 17 bases between the two ends. The CDR3 is CASDLSAGLNQPQHF. CDR3 nucleotide sequence: TGTGCCAGCGACCTATCGGCAGGGCTCAATCAGCCCCAGCATTTT. The full variable domain, rest sourced from reference TRBV7-2 and TRBJ1-5, is GAGVSQSPSNKVTEKGKDVELRCDPISGHTALYWYRQSLGQGLEFLIYFQGNSAPDKSGLPSDRFSAERTGGSVSTLTIQRTQQEDSAVYLCASDLSAGLNQPQHFGDGTRLSIL.

This clonotype was detected ten times or more. This chain joins TRBV12-3 or TRBV12-4 and TRBJ2-1; 10 bases align to TRBD2. The ends lost 8 bases at V and 1 base at J; junction bases unmatched: 5. The CDR3 covers 15 residues. The CDR3 here is CASGKAGGSYNEQFF. The CDR3 nucleotides are TGTGCCAGCGGGAAAGCGGGGGGGTCCTACAATGAGCAGTTCTTC.

This clonotype appeared a few times. J is TRBJ2-1 and V is TRBV19; D remains ambiguous. Germline V gene sequence: CDR1 LNHDA, CDR2 SQIVND (reference sequence). Trimming removed 10 bases from V and 0 bases from J, with 10 bases in between. The CDR3 runs to 13 residues. CDR3 sequence: CATSPRSYNEQFF. DNA for the CDR3: TGTGCCACTTCACCACGCTCCTACAATGAGCAGTTCTTC.

J is TRBJ1-4 and V is TRBV7-2; weak D call: TRBD1 (6 bases). The germline V gene has CDR1 SGHTA and CDR2 FQGNSA. The length of the CDR3 is 15 residues. Trimming pared 2 bases from V and 7 bases from J, leaving 14 bases between. In nucleotides, the CDR3 is TGTGCCAGCAGCTTACCGGGGGCAGGCTCTGAAAAACTGTTTTTT. Translation: CASSLPGAGSEKLFF.

As regards this clonotype: It may be a read error: a sequence one base away is much more abundant. The chain links TRBV27 to TRBJ1-6; D is perhaps TRBD1 (5 bases). Germline V gene sequence: CDR1 MNHEY, CDR2 SMNVEV (reference sequence). The CDR3 totals 13 residues. The CDR3 region has the DNA TGTGCCAGCAGTTTGGGGCATAATTCACCCCCCCACTTT. Amino acids: CASSLGHNSPPHF.